The 10 T cell receptor beta chains in this list originate from one sample, sequenced in a study of OX40 agonist ivuxolimab in advanced cancers. The method was immunoSEQ multiplex PCR; TCRdb's version includes in-frame clones alone and lacks a portion of them. Seen here are about 28,000 clones, more than 75% observed once, and the top ten hold more than 25%. This sample comprised CD4+ or CD8+ T cells sorted from blood, obtained in a trial of the OX40 agonist ivuxolimab. These receptor sequences come from an adult with an advanced solid tumor such as melanoma, head and neck, liver or kidney cancer.

The rearrangement uses TRBV27 and TRBJ2-7, with D unresolved. This CDR3 region has 17 residues. CDR1 and CDR2 (germline): MNHEY, SMNVEV (reference sequence). V was clipped by 2 bases and J by 4 bases, with 21 bases between them. In DNA, the CDR3 is TGTGCCAGCAGTTTAGTAGGAAGTGGGAAGAAGTTATACGAGCAGTACTTC. It encodes CASSLVGSGKKLYEQYF.

The chain joins TRBV4-1 to TRBJ2-7; 8 bases are shared with TRBD2. CDR1 MGHRA and CDR2 YSYEKL come from the germline V gene. J gave up 7 bases and V 1 base, and 12 bases lay outside the gene matches. This CDR3 is 16 amino acids long. The CDR3 DNA reads as TGCGCCAGCAGCCAAGGTGTTACGGGAGGGCCGGGAGAGCAGTACTTC. As protein: CASSQGVTGGPGEQYF.

This chain's CDR3 is CAITSGYEQYF. The CDR3 nucleotides read TGTGCCATCACTAGCGGCTACGAGCAGTACTTC. The chain has TRBV10-3 and TRBJ2-7; 7 bases align to TRBD2. Germline-derived CDR1 and CDR2 are ENHRY and SYGVKD. The CDR3 loop spans 11 amino acids. J lost 3 bases, V lost 7 bases, and 0 bases had no gene match.

V and J are TRBV5-1 and TRBJ2-7; possible D gene TRBD2, 6 bases. CDR3 length: 15 amino acids. Germline V gene sequence: CDR1 SGHRS, CDR2 YFSETQ. Trimming removed 0 bases from V and 2 bases from J, with 12 bases in between. The CDR3 spells CASSLASGLTYEQYF. CDR3 bases: TGCGCCAGCAGCTTGGCAAGCGGGCTTACCTACGAGCAGTACTTC.

V is TRBV6-5 and J is TRBJ1-1; D possibly corresponds to TRBD1 (5 bases). Trimming stripped 0 bases from V and 5 bases from J, with 10 bases between. Germline assignment: CDR1 MNHEY and CDR2 SVGAGI. There are 14 residues in the CDR3. The CDR3 here is CASSYSGDGTEAFF. As DNA, the CDR3 is TGTGCCAGCAGTTACTCAGGGGACGGGACTGAAGCTTTCTTT.

This clone was counted once. The chain uses TRBV5-1 and TRBJ2-5; TRBD1 matches 8 bases. CDR3 length: 15 amino acids. The germline CDR1 and CDR2 sequences are SGHRS and YFSETQ. With V trimmed by 4 bases and J by 1 base, 6 bases remained unmatched. This chain's CDR3 is CASSPGQDFQETQYF. CDR3 coding DNA: TGCGCCAGCAGCCCGGGACAGGACTTCCAAGAGACCCAGTACTTC.

The chain couples TRBV5-4 to TRBJ2-3; tentative D call: TRBD1 (5 bases). The CDR3 covers 17 residues. CDR1 and CDR2 (germline): SGHNT, YYREEE (reference sequence). Trimming shortened V by 4 bases and J by 0 bases, and 18 bases separated the two germline ends. CDR3 in DNA: TGTGCCAGCAGCCCCCCTCCTTACAGGAGTAGCACAGATACGCAGTATTTT. Translating it yields CASSPPPYRSSTDTQYF.

CDR3 region: CASSWSSGTPNYGYTF. In DNA, the CDR3 is TGTGCCAGCAGTTGGAGCTCCGGGACACCTAACTATGGCTACACCTTC. J is TRBJ1-2 and V is TRBV27, with a weak D call TRBD1 (6 bases). Germline V CDR1 and CDR2: MNHEY, SMNVEV (reference sequence). Trimming cost V 4 bases and J 0 bases, with 15 bases left between them. The CDR3 is 16 amino acids.

This clone was observed a few times. At one of its ends the junction is not consistent with the germline gene, which may arise from a read error. The J gene is TRBJ2-7, the V gene TRBV7-9; 7 bases fit TRBD2. The germline V gene has CDR1 SEHNR and CDR2 FQNEAQ (reference sequence). The CDR3 consists of 12 residues. The CDR3 DNA is TGTGCCAGCAGCTCCGCGGGCCGGGAGGCGACTTTC. Protein: CASSSAGREATF.

V and J are TRBV6-6 and TRBJ2-3, with TRBD2 as a possible D gene (6 bases). Germline loops: CDR1 MNHNY, CDR2 SVGAGI (reference sequence). The CDR3 is 15 residues long. Trimming cost V 6 bases and J 1 base, with 14 bases left between them. In DNA form, the CDR3 reads TGTGCCAGCAGCCAGACTAGGTTCGGCACAGATACGCAGTATTTT. It is translated as CASSQTRFGTDTQYF.